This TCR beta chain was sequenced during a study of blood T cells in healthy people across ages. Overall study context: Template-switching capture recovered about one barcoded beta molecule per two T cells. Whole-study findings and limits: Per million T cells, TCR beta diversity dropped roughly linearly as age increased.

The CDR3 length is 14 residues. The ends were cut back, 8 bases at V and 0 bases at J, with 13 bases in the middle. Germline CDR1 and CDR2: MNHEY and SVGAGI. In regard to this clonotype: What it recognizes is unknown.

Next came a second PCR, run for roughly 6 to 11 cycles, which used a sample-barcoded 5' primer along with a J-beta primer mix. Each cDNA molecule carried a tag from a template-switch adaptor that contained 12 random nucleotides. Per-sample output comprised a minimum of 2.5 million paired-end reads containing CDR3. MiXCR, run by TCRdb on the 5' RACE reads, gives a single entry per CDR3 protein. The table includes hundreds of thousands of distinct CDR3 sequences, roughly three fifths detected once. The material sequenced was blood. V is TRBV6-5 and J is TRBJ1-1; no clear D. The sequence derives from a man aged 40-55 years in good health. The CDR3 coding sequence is TGTGCCAGCTCCCGATTGGGAGTGAACACTGAAGCTTTCTTT. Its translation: CASSRLGVNTEAFF.